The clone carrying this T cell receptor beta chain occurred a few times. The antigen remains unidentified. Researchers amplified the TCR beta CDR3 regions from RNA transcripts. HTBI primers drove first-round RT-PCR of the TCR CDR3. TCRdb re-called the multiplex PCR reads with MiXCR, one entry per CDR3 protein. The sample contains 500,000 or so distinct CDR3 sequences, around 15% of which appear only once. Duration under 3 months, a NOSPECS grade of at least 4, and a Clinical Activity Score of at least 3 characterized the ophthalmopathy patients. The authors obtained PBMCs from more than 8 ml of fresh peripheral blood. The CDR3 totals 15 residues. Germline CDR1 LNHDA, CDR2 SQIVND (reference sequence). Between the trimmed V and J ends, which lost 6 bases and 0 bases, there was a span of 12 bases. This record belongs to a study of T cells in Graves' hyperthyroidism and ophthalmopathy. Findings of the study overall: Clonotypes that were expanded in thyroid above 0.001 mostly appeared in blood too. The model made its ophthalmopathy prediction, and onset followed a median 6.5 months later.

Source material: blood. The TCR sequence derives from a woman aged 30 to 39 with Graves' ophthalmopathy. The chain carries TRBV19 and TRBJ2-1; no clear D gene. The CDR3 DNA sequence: TGTGCCAGTAGACGACGGCGGAGCTCCTACAATGAGCAGTTCTTC. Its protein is CASRRRRSSYNEQFF.